This T cell receptor beta chain was identified during a study of T cells in Graves' hyperthyroidism and ophthalmopathy. Every diagnosis used clinical symptoms, serum thyroxine and TRAb, thyroid ultrasound and orbital computed tomography. The length of the CDR3 is 15 residues. Germline loops: CDR1 SGHRS, CDR2 YFSETQ. Trimming shortened V by 5 bases and J by 4 bases, and 15 bases separated the two germline ends. TCR beta CDR3 regions were amplified from RNA. Primed by the HTBI set, a first-round RT-PCR was run on the TCR CDR3. TCRdb re-called the multiplex PCR reads with MiXCR, one entry per CDR3 protein. The sample comprises about half a million distinct CDR3 sequences, about 20% of which are singletons, and 26% rests with the top ten.

Material: blood. The sequence derives from a young man with Graves' hyperthyroidism. The chain joins TRBV5-1 to TRBJ2-2, with D possibly being TRBD1 (7 bases). The CDR3 loop reads CASRRDSWSTGELFF. Here the CDR3 DNA reads TGCGCCAGCAGGCGGGACAGTTGGAGCACCGGGGAGCTGTTTTTT.